The sequence of this T cell receptor (beta chain) was determined in a study of T-cell reconstitution after alpha-beta-depleted transplantation in children. Unique molecular identifiers were incorporated into the prepared TCRbeta library. TCRdb reprocessed the PCR reads via MiXCR and lists one record per CDR3 protein. Altogether 120,000 or so distinct CDR3 sequences are present, about a tenth being singletons, with the ten largest covering about 7.3%. The CDR3 length is 12 residues. V lost 8 bases and J lost 3, with 8 bases in between. Germline loops: CDR1 SEHNR, CDR2 FQNEAQ (reference sequence). This sequence was found in a human donor who donated a stem cell graft to a child with acute lymphoblastic leukemia. The chain links TRBV7-9 to TRBJ2-1; D is unclear. The material was PBMCs from the stem cell graft donor, obtained from the stem cell graft. The CDR3 DNA sequence: TGTGCCAGCCGGTTAGGCTACAATGAGCAGTTCTTC. This gives the protein CASRLGYNEQFF.